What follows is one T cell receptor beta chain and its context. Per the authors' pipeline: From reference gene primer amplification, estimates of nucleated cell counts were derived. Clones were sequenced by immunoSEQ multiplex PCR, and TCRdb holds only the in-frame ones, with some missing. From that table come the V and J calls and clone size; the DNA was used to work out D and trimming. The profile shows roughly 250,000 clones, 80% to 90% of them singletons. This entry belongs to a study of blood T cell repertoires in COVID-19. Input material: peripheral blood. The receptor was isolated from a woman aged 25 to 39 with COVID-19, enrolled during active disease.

The CDR3 sequence: CASSQGEGGYTF. CDR3 nucleotides: TGTGCCAGCAGCCAGGGGGAAGGTGGCTACACCTTC. The chain joins TRBV11-1 to TRBJ1-2; 7 bases map to TRBD1. The V gene end was trimmed by 5 bases and the J gene end by 7 bases; junction bases not matched to a gene: 4. Germline V gives CDR1 SGHAT, CDR2 FQDESV (reference sequence). This CDR3 has 12 residues.